Following are 25 T cell receptor beta chains from one sample sequenced in a study of blood T cell repertoires in COVID-19. Sequencing was performed with immunoSEQ multiplex PCR; in TCRdb, only in-frame clones are kept and a portion is missing. The sample carries 60,000 to 90,000 clones, around 83% recorded once. Sequenced material: peripheral blood. These receptors came from a man aged 45-65 years with acute or convalescent COVID-19.

The chain has TRBV4-1 and TRBJ1-5; 7 positions agree with TRBD1. The germline gives CDR1 MGHRA, CDR2 YSYEKL. Losses at the gene ends were 1 base for V and 5 bases for J; bases not matched to a gene: 5. This CDR3 is built from 15 residues. The CDR3 bases are TGCGCCAGCAGCCAAGTCAGGGGGGCCCATCAGCCCCAGCATTTT. It translates to CASSQVRGAHQPQHF.

This clone was seen a few times. The V and J genes are TRBV7-9 and TRBJ1-1; TRBD1 aligns across 9 bases. Germline values: CDR1 SEHNR, CDR2 FQNEAQ (reference sequence). J lost 5 bases, V lost 1 base, and 8 bases had no gene match. This CDR3 is built from 16 residues. The CDR3 DNA sequence: TGTGCCAGCAGCTTAGATCCGGGACAGGGACCGACTGAAGCTTTCTTT. Translating it yields CASSLDPGQGPTEAFF.

The chain recombines TRBV4-2 with TRBJ1-1; 10 nucleotides line up with TRBD1. From germline, CDR1 is LGHNA and CDR2 YNFKEQ. The CDR3 spans 18 residues. Losses at the gene ends were 2 bases for V and 3 bases for J; bases not matched to a gene: 12. This CDR3 reads CASSQPGETGGADTEAFF. DNA for the CDR3: TGTGCCAGCAGCCAACCCGGGGAGACAGGGGGCGCCGACACTGAAGCTTTCTTT.

The chain carries TRBV4-3 and TRBJ1-6, with 9 bases fitting TRBD1. J gave up 9 bases and V 0 bases, and 6 bases lay outside the gene matches. The CDR3 contains 16 residues. Germline-derived CDR1 and CDR2 are LGHNA and YSLEER. The chain's CDR3 is CASSQDAGTGTSPLHF. The CDR3 nucleotides are TGCGCCAGCAGCCAAGATGCGGGGACAGGGACTTCACCCCTCCACTTT.

The CDR3, as DNA: TGTGCCAGCAGCGGGACTAGCGGAAACACCGGGGAGCTGTTTTTT. It specifies CASSGTSGNTGELFF. This chain connects TRBV9 to TRBJ2-2; 10 nucleotides agree with TRBD2. The CDR3 covers 15 residues. Germline V gives CDR1 SGDLS, CDR2 YYNGEE. With V trimmed by 3 bases and J by 2 bases, 1 base remained unmatched.

The chain uses TRBV6-5 and TRBJ1-1, with unresolved D. Germline lookup yields CDR1 MNHEY and CDR2 SVGAGI. The V end lost 4 bases, the J end lost 1 base, and 10 bases lay between the germline ends. CDR3 length: 14 amino acids. The CDR3, as DNA: TGTGCCAGCAGTTCGCTAGCAGAGAACACTGAAGCTTTCTTT. Protein product: CASSSLAENTEAFF.

The chain recombines TRBV11-3 with TRBJ1-2, with D uncertain. Germline-derived CDR1 and CDR2 are SGHNT and YENEEA. V was clipped by 5 bases and J by 7 bases, with 17 bases between them. This CDR3 spans 14 amino acids. CDR3 DNA sequence: TGTGCCAGCAGCACCCCGACGGAGGGAATTGGCTACACCTTC. Translation gives CASSTPTEGIGYTF.

The CDR3 protein is CASSSGVTEQFF. DNA of the CDR3: TGTGCCAGCAGCAGCGGGGTAACGGAGCAGTTCTTC. The chain employs TRBV27 and TRBJ2-1; 7 positions agree with TRBD2. The CDR3 has 12 residues. The germline V gene encodes CDR1 MNHEY and CDR2 SMNVEV (reference sequence). Trimming removed 6 bases from V and 10 bases from J; junction bases left unmatched: 6.

The V gene is TRBV3-1 (or the pseudogene TRBV3-2), the J gene TRBJ2-1; TRBD2 agrees at 10 bases. The germline V gene encodes CDR1 LGHDT and CDR2 YNNKEL (reference sequence). V dropped 3 bases and J dropped 8; count of bases not matched to a gene: 7. The CDR3 covers 15 residues. CDR3 amino acids: CASSHSSGSLDEQFF. The DNA of the CDR3 is TGTGCCAGCAGCCACTCTAGCGGGAGTCTTGATGAGCAGTTCTTC.

To note about this clone: An end of the junction differs from the germline gene, which may be a read error. The chain couples TRBV6-6 to TRBJ2-1, with D uncertain. Germline V CDR1 and CDR2: MNHNY, SVGAGI (reference sequence). This CDR3 has 17 residues. The CDR3 sequence is CTSSQRLSRYSYNEQFF. In DNA form, the CDR3 reads TGTACCAGCAGTCAACGCCTTAGCCGATACTCCTACAATGAGCAGTTCTTC.

This chain joins TRBV5-6 and TRBJ2-7, with D possibly matching TRBD1 (6 bases). CDR1 is SGHDT, CDR2 YYEEEE, per germline. CDR3 length: 13 amino acids. V dropped 0 bases and J dropped 7 bases, with 11 bases sitting between them. CDR3 amino acids: CASSLDRVREQYF. The CDR3 region has the DNA TGTGCCAGCAGCTTGGACAGGGTGAGGGAGCAGTACTTC.

The CDR3 sequence: CASSLAGSNQPQHF. In nucleotides, the CDR3 is TGTGCCAGCAGCTTGGCAGGGAGCAATCAGCCCCAGCATTTT. J is TRBJ1-5 and V is TRBV5-8; a weak D match, TRBD1 (5 bases). The V gene's germline CDR1 is SGHTS and CDR2 YDEGEE. V was trimmed by 0 bases and J by 1 base, leaving 5 bases between them. The CDR3 is 14 amino acids.

The chain has TRBV10-3 and TRBJ2-1, with 8 bases fitting TRBD2. The CDR3 contains 15 residues. With 3 bases clipped from V and 1 base from J, the junction kept 2 bases outside the gene matches. CDR1 and CDR2 from the germline V gene are ENHRY and SYGVKD. CDR3 residues: CAISDTSGSYNEQFF. The CDR3 DNA reads as TGTGCCATCAGTGATACTAGCGGATCCTACAATGAGCAGTTCTTC.

The rearrangement uses TRBV6-5 and TRBJ2-5, with 8 bases identical to TRBD2. J was trimmed by 5 bases and V by 2 bases; bases with no gene match: 7. CDR1 and CDR2 (germline): MNHEY, SVGAGI. This CDR3 is 15 amino acids long. CDR3 in DNA: TGTGCCAGCAGTTACGTACCGGGAGGGGGGGAGACCCAGTACTTC. As protein: CASSYVPGGGETQYF.

This sequence joins TRBV10-3 and TRBJ1-3; unclear D gene. The germline V gene encodes CDR1 ENHRY and CDR2 SYGVKD. Between the trimmed V and J ends, which lost 0 bases and 2 bases, there was a span of 8 bases. There are 15 residues in the CDR3. The CDR3 loop is CAISESGRPGNTIYF. The DNA for the CDR3 is TGTGCCATCAGTGAGTCAGGGAGACCTGGAAACACCATATATTTT.

The J gene is TRBJ2-1, the V gene TRBV11-3; a weak D match, TRBD2 (6 bases). The CDR3 is made up of 17 amino acids. V lost 4 bases and J lost 0, with 16 bases in between. The germline gives CDR1 SGHNT, CDR2 YENEEA. In DNA form, the CDR3 reads TGTGCCAGCAGCTCCCCTGGGGGAGCGGGCTCCTACAATGAGCAGTTCTTC. Protein: CASSSPGGAGSYNEQFF.

This chain connects TRBV30 to TRBJ1-1; 7 nucleotides match TRBD1. Germline loops: CDR1 GTSNPN, CDR2 SVGIG (reference sequence). The trim removed 0 bases at V and 3 bases at J, leaving 1 base unmatched. The CDR3 sequence is 13 residues long. Here the CDR3 reads CAWSVQGDTEAFF. The CDR3 DNA follows: TGTGCCTGGAGTGTGCAGGGGGACACTGAAGCTTTCTTT.

The genes are TRBV7-9 and TRBJ1-4, with 10 bases matching TRBD1. CDR1 and CDR2 from the germline V gene are SEHNR and FQNEAQ (reference sequence). After removal of 4 bases from V and 8 bases from J, the junction contained 10 bases not matched to a gene. The CDR3 consists of 16 residues. The CDR3 DNA is TGTGCCAGCAGCTCTCCCCGACAGGGGGCGCACGAAAAACTGTTTTTT. As protein: CASSSPRQGAHEKLFF. Combining the CDR3 with reference TRBV7-9 and TRBJ1-4 gives the whole variable domain DTGVSQNPRHKITKRGQNVTFRCDPISEHNRLYWYRQTLGQGPEFLTYFQNEAQLEKSRLLSDRFSAERPKGSFSTLEIQRTEQGDSAMYLCASSSPRQGAHEKLFFGSGTQLSVL.

The chain recombines TRBV5-6 with TRBJ1-1, with a weak D call TRBD1 (5 bases). Germline CDR1 is SGHDT and CDR2 is YYEEEE. V was cut by 2 bases and J by 3 bases, with 20 bases left in between. This CDR3 region has 17 residues. The CDR3 is CASSFPGTSWKDTEAFF. The CDR3 DNA reads TGTGCCAGCAGCTTCCCCGGGACTTCTTGGAAGGACACTGAAGCTTTCTTT.

A single count supports this clone. The chain uses TRBV4-3 and TRBJ1-4; 8 bases fit TRBD1. The CDR3 runs 15 residues. Losses at the gene ends were 3 bases for V and 7 bases for J; bases not matched to a gene: 7. The V gene's germline CDR1 is LGHNA and CDR2 YSLEER. The CDR3 nucleotides read TGCGCCAGCAGCCAGCTGGACAGGGTCGGTGAAAAACTGTTTTTT. It specifies CASSQLDRVGEKLFF.

The chain joins TRBV6-5 to TRBJ1-3; D is unclear. The V gene's germline CDR1 is MNHEY and CDR2 SVGAGI. The CDR3 has 11 residues. V shed 8 bases and J shed 4 bases, with 6 bases lying between them. The CDR3 DNA follows: TGTGCCAGCCAACTAGGAAACACCATATATTTT. This encodes CASQLGNTIYF.

V usage is TRBV3-1 (or the pseudogene TRBV3-2) and J usage is TRBJ2-7; TRBD2 matches 10 bases. J gave up 5 bases and V 4 bases, and 11 bases lay outside the gene matches. Germline V gene lookup returns CDR1 LGHDT and CDR2 YNNKEL (reference sequence). The CDR3 sequence is 16 residues long. The CDR3 region is CASSLSAHSGRNEQYF. The CDR3 nucleotides read TGTGCCAGCAGCCTCTCAGCCCATAGCGGGAGGAACGAGCAGTACTTC.

The genes are TRBV7-9 and TRBJ2-1; 8 bases are shared with TRBD2. Germline CDR1 is SEHNR and CDR2 is FQNEAQ (reference sequence). Unmatched junction bases numbered 4, after V lost 1 base and J lost 5 bases. CDR3 length equals 15 residues. DNA for the CDR3: TGTGCCAGCAGCTTAGTGCTAGCGGGTAACAATGAGCAGTTCTTC. This translates into CASSLVLAGNNEQFF.

The CDR3 region has the DNA TGCGCCAGCACCTACCTGACTGGCGGGAGCTACGAGCAGTACTTC. Its protein is CASTYLTGGSYEQYF. The chain employs TRBV5-1 and TRBJ2-7; 7 bases are a match to TRBD2. The V gene end was trimmed by 6 bases and the J gene end by 3 bases; junction bases not matched to a gene: 12. Germline V gene lookup returns CDR1 SGHRS and CDR2 YFSETQ. The CDR3 spans 15 residues.

The chain couples TRBV10-1 to TRBJ2-7; D ambiguous. Germline-derived CDR1 and CDR2 are WNHNN and SYGVQD (reference sequence). V dropped 2 bases and J dropped 0 bases, with 11 bases sitting between them. The CDR3 totals 15 residues. The CDR3 DNA reads TGCGCCAGCAGTGAGGCGGCAGAAAGCTCCTACGAGCAGTACTTC. This sequence encodes CASSEAAESSYEQYF.